This TCR beta chain was captured by sequencing in a study of immune characterization of retroperitoneal liposarcoma. Germline CDR1 is SGHTA and CDR2 is FQGNSA. The CDR3 is 14 residues long. V gave up 2 bases and J gave up 13 bases, with 18 bases separating them. This clonotype was counted between two and nine times. TCRdb re-analysed the PCR reads in MiXCR, keeping a single row per CDR3 protein. The sample comprises over 5,000 distinct CDR3 sequences, around 33% of which are singletons, and under 30% rests with the top ten. Input material: tumor tissue. The chain combines TRBV7-2 with TRBJ2-1, with D possibly matching TRBD1 (6 bases). This clonotype was obtained from a female donor with retroperitoneal liposarcoma. CDR3 residues: CASSLTGPQETQFF. DNA of the CDR3: TGTGCCAGCAGCTTAACAGGGCCCCAAGAGACCCAGTTCTTC.